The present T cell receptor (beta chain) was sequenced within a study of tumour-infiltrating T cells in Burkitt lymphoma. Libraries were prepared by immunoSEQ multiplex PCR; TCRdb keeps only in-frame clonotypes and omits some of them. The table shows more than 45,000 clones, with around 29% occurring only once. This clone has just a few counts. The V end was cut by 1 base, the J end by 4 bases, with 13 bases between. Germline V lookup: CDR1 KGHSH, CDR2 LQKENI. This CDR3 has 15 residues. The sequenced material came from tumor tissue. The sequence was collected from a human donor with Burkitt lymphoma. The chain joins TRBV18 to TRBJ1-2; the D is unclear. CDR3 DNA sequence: TGTGCCAGCTCACCACTGATGGAGAGAGGCTATGGCTACACCTTC. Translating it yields CASSPLMERGYGYTF.